The clone carrying this TCR beta chain was found once. Its antigen is still unknown. Only in-frame clones appear in the TCRdb table, and some are missing; sequencing was by immunoSEQ multiplex PCR. Seen here are 200,000 to 250,000 clones, about 92% observed once, and the top ten hold roughly 1%. CDR1 MNHEY and CDR2 SVGAGI come from the germline V gene. Trimming stripped 7 bases from V and 6 bases from J, with 13 bases between. This CDR3 contains 14 residues. These data originate in a study of T cell responses to AZD1222 COVID-19 vaccine. General observations from the study: Seropositive at baseline were only 5 to 7 AZD1222 recipients.

The chain couples TRBV6-5 to TRBJ1-6; weak D call: TRBD1 (6 bases). Specimen: peripheral blood, collected on day 0 of MenACWY control vaccination. The sequence was collected from an adult in good health. CDR3 amino acids: CASNEGGGNSPLHF. In nucleotides, the CDR3 is TGTGCCAGCAACGAGGGGGGAGGTAATTCACCCCTCCACTTT.